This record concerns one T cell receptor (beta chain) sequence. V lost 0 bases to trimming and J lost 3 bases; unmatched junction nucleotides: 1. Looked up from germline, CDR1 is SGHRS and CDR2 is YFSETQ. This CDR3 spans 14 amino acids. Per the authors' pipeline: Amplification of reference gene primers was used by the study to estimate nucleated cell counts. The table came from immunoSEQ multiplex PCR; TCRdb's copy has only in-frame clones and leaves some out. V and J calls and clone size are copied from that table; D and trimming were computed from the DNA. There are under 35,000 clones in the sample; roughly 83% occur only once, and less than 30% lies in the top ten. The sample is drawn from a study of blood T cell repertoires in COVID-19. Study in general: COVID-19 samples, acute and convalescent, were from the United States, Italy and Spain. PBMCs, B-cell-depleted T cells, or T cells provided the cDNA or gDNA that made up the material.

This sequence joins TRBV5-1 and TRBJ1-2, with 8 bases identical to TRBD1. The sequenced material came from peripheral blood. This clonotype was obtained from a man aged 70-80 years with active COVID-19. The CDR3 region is CASSLGQGYYGYTF. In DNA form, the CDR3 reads TGCGCCAGCAGCTTGGGACAGGGGTACTATGGCTACACCTTC.